This T cell receptor (beta chain) was identified in a study of memory CD4+ T cells and cytomegalovirus serostatus. For the study at large: Of the healthy Belgian adults, 9 were CMV seropositive and around 22 seronegative. General study results and limits: CMV serostatus prediction reached median AUC roughly 0.95, or 0.91 with US-trained model. Each of approximately 73 CMV-associated TCRbeta sequences occurred in one to five individuals.

For this clone: Its antigen is as yet unknown.

Single viable CD3+CD4+CD8-CD45RO+ cells were sorted as the memory CD4+ T cells. Assay used: immunoSEQ multiplex PCR; TCRdb lists only in-frame clones, some missing. In the table there are under 40,000 clones, 79% of which are singletons. The CDR3 has 11 residues. Germline CDR1 SQVTM, CDR2 ANQGSEA. Trimming removed 4 bases at V and 4 bases at J, with 8 bases between. The V and J genes are TRBV29-1 and TRBJ2-7, with no clear D. The sequence came from an adult in good health and CMV-seropositive. The sample taken for sequencing was memory CD4+ T cells from blood. The CDR3 coding sequence is TGCAGCGTTGGATATTCGTACGAGCAGTACTTC. This encodes CSVGYSYEQYF.